This T cell receptor beta chain was obtained from a study of CDR3 diversity in severe acne. The germline V and J ends were trimmed by 7 bases and 0 bases, with 10 bases remaining between them. This CDR3 has 14 amino acids. Germline CDR1 MNHNS, CDR2 SASEGT. This clonotype has at least ten counts. TCRdb fed the PCR reads into MiXCR, producing one record per CDR3 protein. The sample has about 85,000 distinct CDR3 sequences, 45% to 50% seen once. This TCR was sampled from a male donor in good health, serving as a control. Material for sequencing was blood. The chain combines TRBV6-1 with TRBJ1-5; no clear D gene. DNA for the CDR3: TGTGCCAGCACCCGTCTTCTTAGCAATCAGCCCCAGCATTTT. Protein: CASTRLLSNQPQHF.